This section outlines one T cell receptor beta chain sequence together with its context. Which antigen it targets is not known. The record has no base qualities; no much larger clone is one base away. The data were obtained in a study of cytomegalovirus exposure and HLA in healthy donors listed by TCRdb under 2017. For the wider study: An earlier analysis of about 530 of the donors reported 276 Gb of sequence data and 95 million to 120 million unique TCR beta sequences obtained from about 170 million T cells. Both class I and class II loci were covered by HLA typing, at four-digit resolution. The number of typed donors differed by locus: 629-630 for A, B, C, DRB1 and DQB1; 522 for DQA1; over 600 for DPA1; and 400 to 480 for DPB1. The study aimed to test whether signatures of past pathogen exposure could be identified by cataloging public T cell receptors. In the later analysis, no new phenotypic data were used to find candidate immune exposures; instead, reliance was placed on TCR beta sequences and their occurrence across donors. To decide whether each TCR beta V gene segment behaved as functional or pseudogenic, an earlier analysis of some 600 of the donors relied on high-throughput TCR beta sequencing. To predict cytomegalovirus infection status, the study brought together high-throughput TCR immunosequencing, statistical association of individual TCRs with disease status, and machine learning. Among a few hundred genotyped donors of the cohort, an average of approximately 240,000 unique TCR beta nucleotide sequences were sequenced per donor, 15% to 20% of them non-productive. Several DR-DQ haplotypes were treated as single units for association and clustering because of strong linkage in the cohort. Every discovery cohort repertoire had been produced on one sequencing platform. The T cell repertoires of under 750 subjects were profiled by immunosequencing and related to cytomegalovirus serostatus. Genome-wide SNP genotypes for about three fifths of the roughly 670 donors were used in a later genetic analysis, which treated that subset as a discovery cohort. An early release that covered roughly 600 HLA-typed donors contained about 290 gigabases of sequencing data and tens of millions of unique TCR sequences. Donor age, sex, ethnicity and CMV serostatus were compiled alongside the repertoire data. In a later analysis, previously published TCR beta repertoires from more than 500 donors were re-analyzed and high-resolution HLA genotyping was added so that TCR occurrence patterns could be studied. Besides the first cohort of 500 to 700 subjects, a separate validation cohort made up of roughly 120 different subjects was used. Of the roughly 400 genotyped donors, approximately 83% fell in the genetic ancestry cluster associated with self-reported Caucasian donors.

The receptor library was made with the immunoSEQ multiplex PCR assay. The multiplex PCR relied on a mix of 60 forward primers for TCR Vbeta segments and 13 reverse primers for TCR Jbeta segments. The CDR3 region of rearranged TCR beta genes was amplified from genomic DNA by a multiplex PCR assay. On the Illumina HiSeq System, the amplified TCR beta libraries were sequenced as 87-base-pair reads. Processing in the source paper ran as follows. A later analysis counted about 80 million unique TCR beta chains across the 670 or so repertoires, and approximately 11 million of these chains were shared by at least two donors. To remove PCR and sequencing errors, raw reads were error-corrected and collapsed into unique sequences using a nearest-neighbor algorithm that merged closely related sequences. V, D and J gene segments were assigned by aligning CDR3 sequences to IMGT reference sequences. For a sequence to be retained, at least a six-nucleotide match to both a V gene segment and a J gene segment was required. A rearrangement counted as productive if the CDR3 had no stop codons and remained in frame with V and J, and every other rearrangement counted as non-productive. Following IMGT convention, CDR3 was defined as the stretch from the second conserved V-encoded cysteine up to the conserved J-encoded phenylalanine. Sequences without an unambiguous match to a single V gene segment were excluded from the earlier analysis of about 600 of the donors. An earlier analysis of 587 of the donors called V segments functional above 56.7% productive rearrangements and segregating when the between-donor standard deviation exceeded 5%. A statistical classification framework was developed to diagnose cytomegalovirus status using the catalog of TCR beta chain sequences. In a later analysis, V and J genes were assigned by comparing TCR nucleotide sequences against IMGT/GENE-DB human TR gene sequences. A later analysis assigned CDR3 sequences and most-parsimonious VDJ recombination scenarios with the TCRdist pipeline. In a later analysis, each TCR beta chain was defined by its CDR3 amino acid sequence together with its V-gene family, and reads lacking a unique V-gene family were excluded. To address suspected cross-contamination and a sequencing artifact, a later analysis removed a few hundred highly shared, low-generation-probability nucleotide sequences. A later analysis calculated a clonal expansion index for each public chain from normalized within-repertoire ranks of inferred template counts. In a later analysis, generation probabilities were computed with a VDJ recombination model fitted to out-of-frame rearrangements, and the resulting probabilities were checked against IGoR. In a later analysis, TCR-TCR, TCR-HLA and TCR-CMV co-occurrence was scored with hypergeometric tests, and a repertoire-size bias correction was applied to TCR pairs. In a later analysis, false discovery rates were estimated by permuting HLA or CMV assignments 20 times. In a later analysis, co-occurring TCRs were grouped with DBSCAN, and TCRdist sequence similarity was added when clustering was performed within HLA-allele-positive subsets. Co-occurrence clustering excluded repertoires with fewer than 30,000 or more than 120,000 public chains, plus five with anomalous nucleotide sharing. TCRdb carries this immuneACCESS record with in-frame sequences only. Its versions omit some clonotypes, under half of them owing to an unresolved V gene in the studies checked, with the rest unexplained. V and J calls and clone size are those listed in that table; D and trimming were worked out from the DNA. The sample table holds approximately 150,000 clones, of which around 66% were seen once. 2.5% to 3.5% of the sample rests with the top ten.

The CDR3 goes from the cysteine to the phenylalanine over 16 residues. Of all the DNA, just the CDR3 is kept, 48 bases in frame from base 1. In total, 600 or so healthy bone marrow donors made up the cohort. Cohort members were all nominally healthy when sampled, although unrecorded immune exposures were likely present. The donor was CMV seropositive and was included in the group of 250 to 350 seropositive cohort members. A peripheral blood sample was collected from each donor, and TCR beta sequencing was performed on peripheral blood mononuclear cells. The Qiagen DNeasy Blood Extraction Kit was used to extract genomic DNA from the blood cell samples. What the work shows at the level of the full study, not this receptor alone: Cytomegalovirus status was reported to be diagnosed by the classifier with high specificity and sensitivity in both the original and validation cohorts. HLA typing was unavailable for some donors at each locus, so association tests used only the typed subset. Broadly in line with IMGT annotations, most TCR beta V segments showed up in productive rearrangements about 87% or about 30% of the time in an earlier analysis of under 700 of the donors. In a later analysis, TCR association rates were found to vary across HLA loci, with the most associated TCRs seen for DRB1 alleles and the fewest for HLA-C alleles. The 87-base-pair reads could not distinguish some IMGT-functional V segments, including TRBV6-2 and TRBV6-3, so those segments were excluded. Several of the top co-occurrence clusters appeared to be linked to parvovirus B19, influenza, CMV and Epstein-Barr virus, according to a later analysis. CMV serostatus was the only immune exposure information available for the cohort. Compared with equally common non-associated chains, HLA-associated TCR beta chains in a later analysis were more clonally expanded and had lower generation probabilities. Roughly uniform sequencing depth across donors was assumed in presence/absence analyses, although this assumption may not hold. A further reported finding was that TCR beta sequences accurately predicted the HLA-A and HLA-B alleles for most subjects in the first cohort. A group of highly shared sequence variants was considered likely to be a technical artifact of the sequencing pipeline. The study gave a list of more than 150 TCR beta chains associated with cytomegalovirus. Specific HLA alleles were associated with roughly 16,000 TCR beta sequences at a false discovery rate of 0.05 in a later analysis. A few of the identified cytomegalovirus-associated TCR beta chains were confirmed in vitro to be specific for cytomegalovirus antigens. When HLA alleles, especially DR and DQ, strongly co-occurred, attributing TCR associations to individual alleles was difficult. The authors suggested that the approach could potentially be extended to other disease states and immunological phenotypes. This cohort had only TCR beta chains sequenced, and the lack of alpha or paired-chain data limited which features could be detected. Linkage disequilibrium might explain the correlated functional status among segregating V segments, but an unknown experimental factor could not be excluded. In a later genetic analysis, fewer N-insertions in productive TCRs were reported among donors in an Asian-associated ancestry cluster than the roughly 700-donor mean. Because counts were too low, seventeen rarely observed V segments, including chromosome 9 orphons, were left out of the earlier analysis of 500 to 650 of the donors. V-gene and J-gene trimming of TCR beta chains was associated with a missense DCLRE1C variant in a later genetic analysis, and the association was replicated in an independent cohort. In a later analysis, most CMV-associated TCR beta chains were found to appear HLA-restricted, with HLA associations seemingly driven largely by CMV exposure. Most TCR sequences were observed very rarely across donors, whereas some public TCRs were present in many individuals.

The sample consisted of PBMCs. The sequence came from a woman aged 25 to 39 in good health and CMV-seropositive. The chain joins TRBV21-1 to TRBJ1-2. TRBV21-1 is described as a pseudogene. The CDR3 in this case is CASSKIRGKPNYGYTF. The nucleotides are TGTGCCAGCAGCAAGATTCGGGGAAAACCTAACTATGGCTACACCTTC.